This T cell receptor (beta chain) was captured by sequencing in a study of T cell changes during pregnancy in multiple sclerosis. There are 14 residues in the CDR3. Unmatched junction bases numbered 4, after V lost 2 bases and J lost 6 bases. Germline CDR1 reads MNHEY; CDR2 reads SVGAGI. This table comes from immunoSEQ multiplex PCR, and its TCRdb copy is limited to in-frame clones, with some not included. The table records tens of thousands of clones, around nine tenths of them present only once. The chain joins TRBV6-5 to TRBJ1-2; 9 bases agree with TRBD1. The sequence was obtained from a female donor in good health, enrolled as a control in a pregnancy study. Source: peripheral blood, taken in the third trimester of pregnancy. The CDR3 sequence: CASSYGDRVDGYTF. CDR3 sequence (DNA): TGTGCCAGCAGTTACGGGGACAGGGTTGATGGCTACACCTTC.